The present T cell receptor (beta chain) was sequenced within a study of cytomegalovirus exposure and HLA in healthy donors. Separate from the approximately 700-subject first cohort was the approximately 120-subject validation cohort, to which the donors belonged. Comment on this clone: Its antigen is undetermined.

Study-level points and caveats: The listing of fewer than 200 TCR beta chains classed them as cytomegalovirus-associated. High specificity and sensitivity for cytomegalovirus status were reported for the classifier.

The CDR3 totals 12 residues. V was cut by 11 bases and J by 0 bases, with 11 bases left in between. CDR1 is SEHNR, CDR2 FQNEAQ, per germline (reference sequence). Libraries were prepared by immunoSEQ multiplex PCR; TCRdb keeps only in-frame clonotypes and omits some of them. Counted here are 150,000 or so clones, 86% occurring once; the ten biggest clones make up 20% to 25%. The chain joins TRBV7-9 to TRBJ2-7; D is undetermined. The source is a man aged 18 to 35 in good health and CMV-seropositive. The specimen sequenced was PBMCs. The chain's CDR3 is CAAGASSYEQYF. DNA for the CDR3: TGTGCCGCTGGAGCGAGCTCCTACGAGCAGTACTTC.